These 28 T cell receptor beta chains came from one sample sequenced in a study of T cells in localized non-small cell lung cancer (dated by TCRdb to about 2020). To prepare the library, the immunoSEQ multiplex PCR assay was applied. TCRdb carries this immuneACCESS record with in-frame sequences only. Its versions omit some clonotypes, under half of them owing to an unresolved V gene in the studies checked, with the rest unexplained. Recorded for this sample are under 70,000 clones; roughly 85% of them occurred a single time. The top ten clones comprise about 5% of the sample. Material: peripheral blood, obtained before any cancer treatment. These receptors were obtained from a woman aged 40-69 years with stage I lung adenocarcinoma.

The chain joins TRBV5-1 to TRBJ1-1; 11 bases agree with TRBD1. Germline V gene sequence: CDR1 SGHRS, CDR2 YFSETQ. Unmatched junction bases numbered 6, after V lost 4 bases and J lost 7 bases. This CDR3 has 14 amino acids. The CDR3 DNA reads as TGCGCCAGCAGCACCGGGACAGGGGGATTTGAAGCTTTCTTT. Encoded protein: CASSTGTGGFEAFF.

The chain carries TRBV15 and TRBJ2-6; the D gene is possibly TRBD1 (6 bases). CDR1 LNHNV and CDR2 YYDKDF come from the germline V gene (reference sequence). Trimming left V 3 bases short and J 4 bases short, with 22 bases between. The CDR3 is 19 residues long. The CDR3 is CATSSAVSYRVRGANVLTF. In DNA, the CDR3 is TGTGCCACCAGCAGTGCCGTCTCTTACAGGGTAAGAGGGGCCAACGTCCTGACTTTC.

This clone came up once. The chain has TRBV5-1 and TRBJ1-2, with 7 bases that match TRBD1. Unmatched junction bases numbered 9, after V lost 4 bases and J lost 0 bases. CDR3 length: 16 amino acids. Germline V gene sequence: CDR1 SGHRS, CDR2 YFSETQ. DNA of the CDR3: TGCGCCAGCAGCCGAACTGGACAGGAAGCTAACTATGGCTACACCTTC. Amino acids: CASSRTGQEANYGYTF.

V is TRBV19 and J is TRBJ2-7; D possibly uses TRBD1 or TRBD2 (5 bases each). This CDR3 spans 14 amino acids. Germline V lookup: CDR1 LNHDA, CDR2 SQIVND (reference sequence). V was clipped by 6 bases and J by 2 bases, with 14 bases between them. The CDR3 sequence is CASSFTGATYEQYF. CDR3 nucleotide sequence: TGTGCCAGTAGCTTTACCGGGGCTACCTACGAGCAGTACTTC.

The CDR3 nucleotides are TGTGCCGGCTCCGGGGGCGGGTTTAAGTCTGGGGAGCTGTTTTTT. Protein product: CAGSGGGFKSGELFF. The chain combines TRBV9 with TRBJ2-2; D might be TRBD1 or TRBD2, each matching 6 bases. Trimming removed 10 bases at V and 8 bases at J, with 24 bases between. CDR1 and CDR2 from the germline V gene are SGDLS and YYNGEE. This CDR3 comprises 15 residues.

This chain links TRBV5-6 with TRBJ1-5; TRBD1 might be the D (5 bases). Germline-derived CDR1 and CDR2 are SGHDT and YYEEEE. This CDR3 contains 15 residues. V lost 3 bases and J 4 bases, leaving 14 bases between the germline ends. CDR3 sequence (DNA): TGTGCCAGCAGCTCAGACGCCTCAGGGAATCAGCCCCAGCATTTT. Protein product: CASSSDASGNQPQHF.

V and J are TRBV5-1 and TRBJ1-2; no clear D gene. V was trimmed by 0 bases and J by 7 bases, leaving 10 bases between them. Per the germline V gene, CDR1 is SGHRS and CDR2 is YFSETQ. This CDR3 region has 13 residues. CDR3 sequence reads: CASSLDSLGGYTF. CDR3 sequence (DNA): TGCGCCAGCAGCTTGGACAGCTTGGGTGGCTACACCTTC.

This rearrangement joins TRBV19 to TRBJ1-4; D uncertain. Germline V gene sequence: CDR1 LNHDA, CDR2 SQIVND (reference sequence). The CDR3 spans 15 residues. V was shortened by 4 bases and J by 3 bases, with 12 bases between the two germline ends. Here the CDR3 DNA reads TGTGCCAGTAGTACCGGCGGGGTGTCTAATGAAAAACTGTTTTTT. Amino acid sequence: CASSTGGVSNEKLFF.

The chain recombines TRBV19 with TRBJ1-5; possibly TRBD1 for D (5 bases). The V end was cut by 3 bases, the J end by 3 bases, with 12 bases between. Germline values: CDR1 LNHDA, CDR2 SQIVND (reference sequence). The CDR3 consists of 15 residues. The CDR3 is CASSMSPGNNQPQHF. The CDR3 DNA is TGTGCCAGTAGTATGTCGCCAGGGAACAATCAGCCCCAGCATTTT.

The chain combines TRBV7-2 with TRBJ1-2; tentative D call: TRBD1 (5 bases). There are 15 residues in the CDR3. Trimming pared 5 bases from V and 2 bases from J, leaving 15 bases between. In germline, CDR1 is SGHTA, CDR2 FQGNSA. The DNA of the CDR3 is TGTGCCAGCAGCGCCCCAGGGCGGATAAACTATGGCTACACCTTC. Protein: CASSAPGRINYGYTF.

The V gene is TRBV7-2, the J gene TRBJ1-2; 9 nucleotides match TRBD1. V lost 0 bases and J lost 6; bases outside the gene matches: 5. CDR3 length: 15 residues. Germline CDR1 SGHTA, CDR2 FQGNSA. CDR3 amino acids: CASSLATGQGNGYTF. For the CDR3, the DNA is TGTGCCAGCAGCTTAGCTACAGGACAGGGGAATGGCTACACCTTC.

This rearrangement joins TRBV6-1 to TRBJ1-5; D ambiguous. This CDR3 contains 15 residues. V was clipped by 3 bases and J by 2 bases, with 11 bases between them. The V gene's germline CDR1 is MNHNS and CDR2 SASEGT. CDR3 amino acids: CASSDALWGNQPQHF. The CDR3 nucleotides are TGTGCCAGCAGTGATGCGCTCTGGGGCAATCAGCCCCAGCATTTT.

CDR3 sequence (DNA): TGTGCCAGCTCACCTGGGACAAACGAGCAGTACTTC. Translation: CASSPGTNEQYF. The chain has TRBV18 and TRBJ2-7; tentative D call: TRBD1 (6 bases). CDR1 is KGHSH, CDR2 LQKENI, per germline. The CDR3 totals 12 residues. Trimming pared 3 bases from V and 5 bases from J, leaving 8 bases between.

The CDR3 sequence is CASSQQAGPPITQYF. DNA of the CDR3: TGCGCCAGCAGCCAGCAGGCGGGGCCACCAATCACCCAGTACTTC. The chain recombines TRBV4-3 with TRBJ2-5, with D perhaps matching TRBD2 (6 bases). Trimming left V 3 bases short and J 8 bases short, with 19 bases between. Germline V CDR1 and CDR2: LGHNA, YSLEER. The CDR3 runs to 15 residues.

The genes are TRBV18 and TRBJ2-7; TRBD1 might be the D (5 bases). V lost 2 bases and J 0 bases, leaving 8 bases between the germline ends. The CDR3 is made up of 14 amino acids. Germline CDR1 is KGHSH and CDR2 is LQKENI. The CDR3 bases are TGTGCCAGCTCACCATCACAGGCCTCCTACGAGCAGTACTTC. This codes for CASSPSQASYEQYF.

The chain couples TRBV27 to TRBJ2-5, with 9 nucleotides matching TRBD1. CDR1 is MNHEY and CDR2 is SMNVEV in the germline V gene (reference sequence). The CDR3 has 13 amino acids. V dropped 10 bases and J dropped 3; count of bases not matched to a gene: 6. In DNA form, the CDR3 reads TGTGCCAACCCGGGACAGGGAGAAGAGACCCAGTACTTC. This gives the protein CANPGQGEETQYF.

The V gene is TRBV5-1, the J gene TRBJ2-3; D may be TRBD2 (6 bases). Germline values: CDR1 SGHRS, CDR2 YFSETQ. The CDR3 contains 15 residues. The germline V and J ends were trimmed by 4 bases and 3 bases, with 15 bases remaining between them. CDR3 residues: CASSLASRGTDTQYF. The CDR3 DNA reads TGCGCCAGCAGCCTGGCTAGCCGGGGGACAGATACGCAGTATTTT.

The chain has TRBV25-1 and TRBJ1-6; D call uncertain. Between the trimmed V and J ends, which lost 10 bases and 0 bases, there was a span of 7 bases. The CDR3 totals 13 residues. Per germline, CDR1 MGHDK and CDR2 SYGVNS. CDR3 residues: CATKSSYNSPLHF. As DNA, the CDR3 is TGTGCCACCAAAAGCTCCTATAATTCACCCCTCCACTTT.

This clone appeared once. The V call is TRBV6-1, the J call TRBJ1-1, with D tentatively TRBD1 (6 bases). The germline V and J ends were trimmed by 5 bases and 11 bases, with 18 bases remaining between them. Germline V gives CDR1 MNHNS, CDR2 SASEGT. The CDR3 consists of 13 residues. The CDR3, as DNA: TGTGCCAGCAGTCAAGAACCGGGGGGGCATGCTTTCTTT. This translates into CASSQEPGGHAFF.

The chain employs TRBV2 and TRBJ2-4, with TRBD1 matching 8 bases. With V trimmed by 8 bases and J by 0 bases, 12 bases remained unmatched. CDR1 and CDR2 from the germline V gene are SNHLY and FYNNEI. The CDR3 extends over 17 amino acids. The CDR3 nucleotides are TGTGCCAGCGCGGGACAGGTGGGGGGCCTAGCCAAAAACATTCAGTACTTC. Its translation: CASAGQVGGLAKNIQYF.

The V gene is TRBV5-1, the J gene TRBJ2-1, with 8 bases identical to TRBD2. The CDR3 totals 16 residues. Trimming removed 5 bases from V and 1 base from J; junction bases left unmatched: 8. Germline V gene data show CDR1 as SGHRS and CDR2 as YFSETQ. For the CDR3, the DNA is TGCGCCAGCAGTTCGTTTGCGGGGGGTTCCTACAATGAGCAGTTCTTC. This codes for CASSSFAGGSYNEQFF.

The chain carries TRBV11-2 and TRBJ2-5; 9 positions agree with TRBD2. This CDR3 is built from 14 residues. The V segment lost 4 bases and the J segment 2 bases; nucleotides outside the gene matches: 2. Germline CDR1 and CDR2: SGHAT and FQNNGV. As DNA, the CDR3 is TGTGCCAGCAGCTCCGCGGGGGGGCAAGAGACCCAGTACTTC. This translates into CASSSAGGQETQYF. The full variable domain, in which reference TRBV11-2 and TRBJ2-5 provide the parts outside the CDR3, is EAGVAQSPRYKIIEKRQSVAFWCNPISGHATLYWYQQILGQGPKLLIQFQNNGVVDDSQLPKDRFSAERLKGVDSTLKIQPAKLEDSAVYLCASSSAGGQETQYFGPGTRLLVL.

J is TRBJ2-2 and V is TRBV28; no firm D call. This CDR3 has 13 amino acids. Germline V gene sequence: CDR1 MDHEN, CDR2 SYDVKM. V was pared by 3 bases and J by 0 bases, with 2 bases between. The chain's CDR3 is CASSFPNTGELFF. In DNA, the CDR3 is TGTGCCAGCAGTTTTCCGAACACCGGGGAGCTGTTTTTT.

This clone was seen a few times. The chain uses TRBV7-9 and TRBJ2-5, with 11 bases lining up with TRBD2. V trimming: 2 bases; J trimming: 2 bases; junction bases outside the gene matches: 7. The CDR3 covers 17 residues. Germline V gene lookup returns CDR1 SEHNR and CDR2 FQNEAQ (reference sequence). The CDR3 loop is CASSLYRIAGGQETQYF. CDR3 DNA sequence: TGTGCCAGCAGCTTATATCGTATAGCGGGGGGGCAAGAGACCCAGTACTTC.

This clone was seen only once. The gene calls are TRBV6-6 and TRBJ2-7; unclear D gene. V lost 2 bases and J lost 0, with 11 bases in between. This CDR3 spans 15 amino acids. The germline V gene has CDR1 MNHNY and CDR2 SVGAGI (reference sequence). The CDR3 DNA is TGTGCCAGCAGTTACCCCGAAGGGATCTCCTACGAGCAGTACTTC. Amino acids: CASSYPEGISYEQYF.

V is TRBV4-1 and J is TRBJ1-1; 7 positions agree with TRBD1. With V trimmed by 0 bases and J by 10 bases, 11 bases remained unmatched. In germline, CDR1 is MGHRA, CDR2 YSYEKL. The CDR3 has 15 amino acids. DNA of the CDR3: TGCGCCAGCAGCCAAGACCCGGACAGGAGTCGATCAGCTTTCTTT. This codes for CASSQDPDRSRSAFF.

The rearrangement uses TRBV4-3 and TRBJ1-1; D is perhaps TRBD1 (6 bases). The V gene lost 1 base and the J gene lost 6 bases, with 18 bases spanning the gap. The germline V gene has CDR1 LGHNA and CDR2 YSLEER. This CDR3 spans 16 amino acids. The CDR3 coding sequence is TGCGCCAGCAGCCAAGGTAACAGGGTGGGGAGCCCTGAAGCTTTCTTT. Its translation is CASSQGNRVGSPEAFF.

The J gene is TRBJ1-1, the V gene TRBV7-6; no definite D call. Germline CDR1 is SGHVS and CDR2 is FNYEAQ. The CDR3 spans 13 residues. V was pared by 4 bases and J by 4 bases, with 10 bases between. CDR3 region: CASSSLTGTEAFF. For the CDR3, the DNA is TGTGCCAGCAGCTCCCTGACCGGCACTGAAGCTTTCTTT. Full variable domain (rest looked up from reference TRBV7-6 and TRBJ1-1): GAGVSQSPRYKVTKRGQDVALRCDPISGHVSLYWYRQALGQGPEFLTYFNYEAQQDKSGLPNDRFSAERPEGSISTLTIQRTEQRDSAMYRCASSSLTGTEAFFGQGTRLTVV.